This entry describes one T cell receptor beta chain. Its antigen is as yet unknown. The data originate from a study of blood T cells in healthy people across ages. V was shortened by 3 bases and J by 7 bases, with 16 bases between the two germline ends. Germline CDR1 MGHRA, CDR2 YSYEKL. The CDR3 contains 15 residues. PCR was performed a second time for roughly 7 to 11 cycles using a sample-barcoded 5' primer and a J-beta primer mix. A template-switch adaptor that had 12 random nucleotides put a tag on each cDNA molecule. From the 5' RACE reads, TCRdb called clonotypes with MiXCR, one entry per CDR3 protein. The sample lists some 890,000 distinct CDR3 sequences, roughly 28% occurring once. Findings and limits, study-wide: Estimates of total diversity, which came from one million sequenced T cells, were considered to be underestimates.

Every donor provided ten milliliters of peripheral blood. This sample also belongs to another study, concerning T cells of mothers and their children. This second study says: Samples were obtained from three healthy Caucasian mothers and their six children.

The V and J genes are TRBV4-1 and TRBJ2-1; D uncertain. Material: blood. The receptor comes from a woman aged 35 to 49 in good health. The CDR3 region is CASSQIPVVGNEQFF. CDR3 bases: TGCGCCAGCAGCCAGATCCCAGTCGTGGGGAATGAGCAGTTCTTC.